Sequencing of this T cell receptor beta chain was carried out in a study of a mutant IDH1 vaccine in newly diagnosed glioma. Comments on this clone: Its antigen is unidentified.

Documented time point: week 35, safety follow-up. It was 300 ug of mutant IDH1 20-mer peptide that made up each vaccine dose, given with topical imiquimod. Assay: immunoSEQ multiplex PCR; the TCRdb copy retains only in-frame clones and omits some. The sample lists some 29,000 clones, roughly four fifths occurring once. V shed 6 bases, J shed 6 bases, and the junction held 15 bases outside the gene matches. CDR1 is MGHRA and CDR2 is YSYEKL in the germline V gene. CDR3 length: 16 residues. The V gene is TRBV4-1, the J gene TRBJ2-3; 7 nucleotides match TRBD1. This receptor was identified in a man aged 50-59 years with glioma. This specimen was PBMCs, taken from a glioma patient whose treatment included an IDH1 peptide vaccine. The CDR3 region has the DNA TGCGCCAGCAGTTTTTCCGGGACAGTCGGGGTCGATACGCAGTATTTT. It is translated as CASSFSGTVGVDTQYF.